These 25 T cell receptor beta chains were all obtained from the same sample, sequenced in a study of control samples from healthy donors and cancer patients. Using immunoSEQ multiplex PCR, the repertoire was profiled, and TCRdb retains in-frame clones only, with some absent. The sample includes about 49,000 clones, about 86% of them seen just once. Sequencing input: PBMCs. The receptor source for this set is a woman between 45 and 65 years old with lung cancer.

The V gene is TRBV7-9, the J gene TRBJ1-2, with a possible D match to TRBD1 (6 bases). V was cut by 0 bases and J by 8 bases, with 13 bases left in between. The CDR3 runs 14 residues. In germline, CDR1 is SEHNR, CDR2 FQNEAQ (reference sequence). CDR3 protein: CASSLATGGVGYTF. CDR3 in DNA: TGTGCCAGCAGCTTAGCGACAGGAGGCGTGGGCTACACCTTC.

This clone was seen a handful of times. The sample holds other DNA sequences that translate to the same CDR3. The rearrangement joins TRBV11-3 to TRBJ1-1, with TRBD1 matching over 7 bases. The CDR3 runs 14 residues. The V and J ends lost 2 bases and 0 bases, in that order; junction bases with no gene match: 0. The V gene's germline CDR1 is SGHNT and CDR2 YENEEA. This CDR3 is CASSLQGVNTEAFF. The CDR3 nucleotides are TGTGCCAGCAGCTTACAGGGGGTGAACACTGAAGCTTTCTTT.

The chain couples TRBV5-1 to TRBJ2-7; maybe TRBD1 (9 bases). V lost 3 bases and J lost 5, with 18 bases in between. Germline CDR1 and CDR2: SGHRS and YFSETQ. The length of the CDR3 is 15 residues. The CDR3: CASSSGGTGINEQYF. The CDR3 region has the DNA TGCGCCAGCAGCTCGGGGGGGACAGGGATCAACGAGCAGTACTTC.

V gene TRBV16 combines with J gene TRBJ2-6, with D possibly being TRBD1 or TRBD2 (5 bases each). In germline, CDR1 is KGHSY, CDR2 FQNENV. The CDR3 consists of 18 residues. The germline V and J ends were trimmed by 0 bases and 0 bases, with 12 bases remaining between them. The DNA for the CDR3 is TGTGCCAGCAGCCAATCGGTGACAGACTACTCTGGGGCCAACGTCCTGACTTTC. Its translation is CASSQSVTDYSGANVLTF.

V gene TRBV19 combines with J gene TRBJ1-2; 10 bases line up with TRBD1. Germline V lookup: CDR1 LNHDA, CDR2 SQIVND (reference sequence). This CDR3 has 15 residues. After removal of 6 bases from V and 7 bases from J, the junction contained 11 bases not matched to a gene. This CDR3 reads CASRDWDRGIGGYTF. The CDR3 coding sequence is TGTGCCAGTAGGGATTGGGACAGGGGAATCGGTGGCTACACCTTC.

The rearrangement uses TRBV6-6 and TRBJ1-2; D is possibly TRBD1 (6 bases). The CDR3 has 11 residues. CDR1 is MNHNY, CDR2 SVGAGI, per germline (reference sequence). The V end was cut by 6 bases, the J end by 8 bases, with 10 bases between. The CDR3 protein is CASRLQGGYTF. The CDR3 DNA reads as TGTGCCAGCAGATTACAGGGAGGCTACACCTTC.

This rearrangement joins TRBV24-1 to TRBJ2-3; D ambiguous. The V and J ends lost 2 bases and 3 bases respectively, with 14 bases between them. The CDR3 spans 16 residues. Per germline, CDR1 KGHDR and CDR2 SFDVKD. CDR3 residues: CATSDSGSGKTDTQYF. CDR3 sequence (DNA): TGTGCCACCAGTGATTCCGGATCGGGTAAGACAGATACGCAGTATTTT.

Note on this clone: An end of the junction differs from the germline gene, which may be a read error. The CDR3 is CASSIEAGQPQHF. In DNA, the CDR3 is TGTGCCAGCAGCATAGAAGCGGGTCAGCCCCAGCATTTT. The chain joins TRBV11-2 to TRBJ1-5; D is unclear. CDR1 is SGHAT, CDR2 FQNNGV, per germline. The CDR3 covers 13 residues.

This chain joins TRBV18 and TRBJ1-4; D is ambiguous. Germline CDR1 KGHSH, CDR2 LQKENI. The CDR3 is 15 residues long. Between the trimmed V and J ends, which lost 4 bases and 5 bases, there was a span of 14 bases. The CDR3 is CASSLGRSLNEKLFF. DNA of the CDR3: TGTGCCAGCTCACTTGGACGGAGCTTGAATGAAAAACTGTTTTTT.

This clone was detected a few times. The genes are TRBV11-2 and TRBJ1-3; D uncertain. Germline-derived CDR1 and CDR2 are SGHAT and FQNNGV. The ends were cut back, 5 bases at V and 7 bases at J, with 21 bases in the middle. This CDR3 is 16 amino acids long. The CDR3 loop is CASSPLTPAGWNTIYF. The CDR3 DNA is TGTGCCAGCAGCCCATTAACGCCAGCCGGTTGGAACACCATATATTTT.

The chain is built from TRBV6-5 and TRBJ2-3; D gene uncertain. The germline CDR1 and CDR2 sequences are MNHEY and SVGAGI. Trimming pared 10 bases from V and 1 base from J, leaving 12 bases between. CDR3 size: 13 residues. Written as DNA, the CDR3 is TGTGCCACCCACCGACCGGGCACAGATACGCAGTATTTT. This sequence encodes CATHRPGTDTQYF.

DNA of the CDR3: TGTGCCAGCAGTTTAGGGGAAAAACTGTTTTTT. It codes for CASSLGEKLFF. This chain uses TRBV28 with TRBJ1-4; D not certain. V was shortened by 2 bases and J by 8 bases, with 3 bases between the two germline ends. Germline values: CDR1 MDHEN, CDR2 SYDVKM. CDR3 length: 11 amino acids.

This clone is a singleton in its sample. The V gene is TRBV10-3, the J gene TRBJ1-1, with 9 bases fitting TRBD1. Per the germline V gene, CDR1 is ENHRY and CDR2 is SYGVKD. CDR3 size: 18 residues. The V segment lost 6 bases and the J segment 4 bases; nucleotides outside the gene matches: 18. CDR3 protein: CAIRERSGQGIRGTEAFF. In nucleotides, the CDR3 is TGTGCCATCAGGGAGAGGTCAGGACAGGGGATTCGGGGCACTGAAGCTTTCTTT.

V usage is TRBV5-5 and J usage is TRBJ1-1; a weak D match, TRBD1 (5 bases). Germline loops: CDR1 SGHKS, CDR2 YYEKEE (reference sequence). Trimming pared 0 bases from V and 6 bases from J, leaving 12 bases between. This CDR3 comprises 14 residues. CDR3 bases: TGTGCCAGCAGCTTGGGAATTTCAGGGTCTGAAGCTTTCTTT. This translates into CASSLGISGSEAFF.

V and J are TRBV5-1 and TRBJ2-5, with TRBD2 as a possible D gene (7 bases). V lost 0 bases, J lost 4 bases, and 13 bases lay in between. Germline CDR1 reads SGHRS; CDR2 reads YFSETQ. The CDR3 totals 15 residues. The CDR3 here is CASSLGDGGRETQYF. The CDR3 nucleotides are TGCGCCAGCAGCTTGGGGGACGGGGGGCGAGAGACCCAGTACTTC.

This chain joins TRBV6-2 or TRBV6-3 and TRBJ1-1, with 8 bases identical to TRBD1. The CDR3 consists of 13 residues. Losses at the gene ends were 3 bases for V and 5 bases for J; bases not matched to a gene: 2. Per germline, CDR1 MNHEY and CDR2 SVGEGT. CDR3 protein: CASSYTGGTEAFF. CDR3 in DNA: TGTGCCAGCAGTTATACAGGGGGTACTGAAGCTTTCTTT.

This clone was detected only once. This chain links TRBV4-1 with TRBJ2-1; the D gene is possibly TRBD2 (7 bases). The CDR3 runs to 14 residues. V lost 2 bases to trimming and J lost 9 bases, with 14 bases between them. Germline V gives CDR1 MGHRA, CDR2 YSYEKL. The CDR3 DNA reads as TGCGCCAGCAGCCAAAGGGAGGGGGGGTTTGAGCAGTTCTTC. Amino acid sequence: CASSQREGGFEQFF.

CDR3 loop: CASSLEGDGYTF. In DNA form, the CDR3 reads TGTGCCAGCAGCTTAGAAGGGGATGGCTACACCTTC. The J gene is TRBJ1-2, the V gene TRBV7-9; perhaps TRBD1 as D (5 bases). Germline values: CDR1 SEHNR, CDR2 FQNEAQ (reference sequence). V shed 1 base and J shed 6 bases, with 6 bases lying between them. This CDR3 has 12 amino acids.

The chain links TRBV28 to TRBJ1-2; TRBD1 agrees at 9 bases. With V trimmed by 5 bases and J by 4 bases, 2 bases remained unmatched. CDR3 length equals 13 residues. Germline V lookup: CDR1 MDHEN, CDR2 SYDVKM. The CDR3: CASSPTGGYGYTF. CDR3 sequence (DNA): TGTGCCAGCAGTCCGACAGGGGGCTATGGCTACACCTTC.

CDR3 DNA sequence: TGTGCCAGCAGGGGGGACAGGGGCGAGCAGTACTTC. It yields the protein CASRGDRGEQYF. The V gene is TRBV6-5, the J gene TRBJ2-7; 10 nucleotides line up with TRBD1. The CDR3 totals 12 residues. The germline CDR1 and CDR2 sequences are MNHEY and SVGAGI. Germline trimming cut 6 bases from V and 6 bases from J; bases unmatched to any gene: 2.

CDR3 amino acids: CASSIGQTGNSPLHF. CDR3 DNA sequence: TGTGCCAGTAGTATTGGGCAGACTGGCAATTCACCCCTCCACTTT. The V gene is TRBV19, the J gene TRBJ1-6, with D uncertain. The V and J ends lost 3 bases and 7 bases respectively, with 13 bases between them. Germline V gene data show CDR1 as LNHDA and CDR2 as SQIVND (reference sequence). The CDR3 is 15 residues long.

CDR3: CASSFPRPNTEAFF. As DNA, the CDR3 is TGTGCCAGCAGCTTTCCCAGACCGAACACTGAAGCTTTCTTT. This chain connects TRBV7-9 to TRBJ1-1; no reliable D call. This CDR3 region has 14 residues. Germline V gives CDR1 SEHNR, CDR2 FQNEAQ (reference sequence). V was cut by 3 bases and J by 1 base, with 9 bases left in between. Using reference TRBV7-9 and TRBJ1-1 for the parts outside the CDR3, the full variable domain is DTGVSQNPRHKITKRGQNVTFRCDPISEHNRLYWYRQTLGQGPEFLTYFQNEAQLEKSRLLSDRFSAERPKGSFSTLEIQRTEQGDSAMYLCASSFPRPNTEAFFGQGTRLTVV.

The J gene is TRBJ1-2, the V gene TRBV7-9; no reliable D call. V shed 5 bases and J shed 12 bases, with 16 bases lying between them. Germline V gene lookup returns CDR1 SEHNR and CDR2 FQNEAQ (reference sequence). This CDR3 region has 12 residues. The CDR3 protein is CASSQVEVGHTF. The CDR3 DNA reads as TGTGCCAGCAGCCAGGTGGAGGTAGGGCACACCTTC.

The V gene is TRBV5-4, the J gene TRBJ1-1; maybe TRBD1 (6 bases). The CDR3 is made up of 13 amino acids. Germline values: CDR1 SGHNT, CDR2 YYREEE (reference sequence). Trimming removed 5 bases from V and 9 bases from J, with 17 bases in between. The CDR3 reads CASRASTGNQAFF. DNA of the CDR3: TGTGCCAGCAGAGCGTCTACAGGGAATCAAGCTTTCTTT. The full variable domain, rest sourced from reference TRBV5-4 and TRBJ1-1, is ETGVTQSPTHLIKTRGQQVTLRCSSQSGHNTVSWYQQALGQGPQFIFQYYREEENGRGNFPPRFSGLQFPNYSSELNVNALELDDSALYLCASRASTGNQAFFGQGTRLTVV.

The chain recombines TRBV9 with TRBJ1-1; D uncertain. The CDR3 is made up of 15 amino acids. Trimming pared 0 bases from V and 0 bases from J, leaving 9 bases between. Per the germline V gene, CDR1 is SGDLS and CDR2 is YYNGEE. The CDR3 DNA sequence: TGTGCCAGCAGCGTAGGGAGCGGTTTGAACACTGAAGCTTTCTTT. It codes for CASSVGSGLNTEAFF. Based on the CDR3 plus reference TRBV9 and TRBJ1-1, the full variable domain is DSGVTQTPKHLITATGQRVTLRCSPRSGDLSVYWYQQSLDQGLQFLIQYYNGEERAKGNILERFSAQQFPDLHSELNLSSLELGDSALYFCASSVGSGLNTEAFFGQGTRLTVV.